This TCR beta chain is drawn from a study of tumor and adjacent non-tumor tissue in lung cancer. Background on the study: Patients were aged roughly 31 to 76, 9 to 10 men and a handful of women, stage I to III.

Comments on this clonotype: A junction end diverges from the germline sequence, so it may reflect a read error.

This sample's RNA came from whole unsorted tissue. Germline CDR1 is MDHEN and CDR2 is SYDVKM. This CDR3 spans 13 amino acids. The library came from three nested PCR rounds adapted from ARM-PCR protocols. TCRdb passed the multiplex PCR reads through MiXCR, listing each CDR3 protein once. The sample carries approximately 120,000 distinct CDR3 sequences, roughly 75% recorded once. The chain recombines TRBV28 with TRBJ2-7, with a weak D call TRBD2 (6 bases). The sequenced sample was lung tumor tissue. The sequence was collected from a woman aged 55-69 years with non-small cell lung cancer. The CDR3 sequence is CASGEVNSYKQYF. The CDR3, as DNA: TGTGCCAGCGGGGAGGTCAACTCCTACAAGCAGTACTTC. Full variable domain (missing parts from reference TRBV28 and TRBJ2-7): DVKVTQSSRYLVKRTGEKVFLECVQDMDHENMFWYRQDPGLGLRLIYFSYDVKMKEKGDIPEGYSVSREKKERFSLILESASTNQTSMYLCASGEVNSYKQYFGPGTRLTVT.